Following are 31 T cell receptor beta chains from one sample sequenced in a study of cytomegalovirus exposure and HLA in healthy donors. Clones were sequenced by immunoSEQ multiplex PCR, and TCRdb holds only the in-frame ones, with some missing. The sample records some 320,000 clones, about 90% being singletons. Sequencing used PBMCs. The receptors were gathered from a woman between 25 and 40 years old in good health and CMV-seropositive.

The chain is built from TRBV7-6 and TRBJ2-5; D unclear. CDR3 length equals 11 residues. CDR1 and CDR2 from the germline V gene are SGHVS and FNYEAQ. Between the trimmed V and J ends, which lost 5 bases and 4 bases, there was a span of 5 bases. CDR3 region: CASSHSETQYF. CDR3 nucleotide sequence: TGTGCCAGCAGCCATTCAGAGACCCAGTACTTC.

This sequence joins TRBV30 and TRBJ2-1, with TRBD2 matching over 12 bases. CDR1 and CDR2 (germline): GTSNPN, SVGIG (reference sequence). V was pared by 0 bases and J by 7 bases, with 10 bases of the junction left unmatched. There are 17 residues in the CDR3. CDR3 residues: CAWSVLSGLAGRNEQFF. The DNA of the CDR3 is TGTGCCTGGAGTGTACTATCAGGACTAGCGGGGAGGAATGAGCAGTTCTTC.

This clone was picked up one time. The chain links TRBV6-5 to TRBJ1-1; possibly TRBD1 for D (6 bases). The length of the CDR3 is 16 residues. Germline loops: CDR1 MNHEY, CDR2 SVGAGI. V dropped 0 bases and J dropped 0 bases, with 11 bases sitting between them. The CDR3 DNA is TGTGCCAGCAGTTACTCCGGGGGCGGGATGAACACTGAAGCTTTCTTT. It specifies CASSYSGGGMNTEAFF.

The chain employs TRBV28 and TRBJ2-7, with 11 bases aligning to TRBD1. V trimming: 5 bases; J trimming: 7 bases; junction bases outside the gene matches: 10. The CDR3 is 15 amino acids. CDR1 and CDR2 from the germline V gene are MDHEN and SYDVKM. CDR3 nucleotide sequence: TGTGCCAGCAGTACGCCGGGACAGGGGGTGGGGGAGCAGTACTTC. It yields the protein CASSTPGQGVGEQYF.

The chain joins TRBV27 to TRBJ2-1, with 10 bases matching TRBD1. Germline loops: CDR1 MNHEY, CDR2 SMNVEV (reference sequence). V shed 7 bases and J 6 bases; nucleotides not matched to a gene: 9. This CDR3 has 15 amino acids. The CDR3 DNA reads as TGTGCCAGCACCCCCCGGGACAGGGGATTCAATGAGCAGTTCTTC. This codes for CASTPRDRGFNEQFF.

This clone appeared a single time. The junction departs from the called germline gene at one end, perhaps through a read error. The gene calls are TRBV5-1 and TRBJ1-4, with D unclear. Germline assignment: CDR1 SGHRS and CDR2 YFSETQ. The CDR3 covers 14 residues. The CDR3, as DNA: TGCGCCAGTAGCTTTGTCGGTAGTAATGAAAAACTGTTTTTT. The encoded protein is CASSFVGSNEKLFF. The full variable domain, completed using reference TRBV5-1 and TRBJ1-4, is KAGVTQTPRYLIKTRGQQVTLSCSPISGHRSVSWYQQTPGQGLQFLFEYFSETQRNKGNFPGRFSGRQFSNSRSEMNVSTLELGDSALYLCASSFVGSNEKLFFGSGTQLSVL.

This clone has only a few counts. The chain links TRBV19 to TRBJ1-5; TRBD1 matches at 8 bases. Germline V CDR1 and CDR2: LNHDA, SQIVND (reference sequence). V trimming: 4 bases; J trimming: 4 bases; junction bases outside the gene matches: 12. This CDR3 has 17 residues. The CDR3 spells CASSSPRGRNSNQPQHF. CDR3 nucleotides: TGTGCCAGTAGTAGTCCCAGGGGGCGTAATAGTAATCAGCCCCAGCATTTT.

The CDR3 bases are TGTGCCAGCAGTTTATCTTTCCCCGGGACCCCAATGGAGGATACGCAGTATTTT. This encodes CASSLSFPGTPMEDTQYF. The chain is built from TRBV27 and TRBJ2-3; the D call may be TRBD1 or TRBD2 (5 bases each). V was shortened by 0 bases and J by 6 bases, with 22 bases between the two germline ends. This CDR3 contains 18 residues. Germline V gene sequence: CDR1 MNHEY, CDR2 SMNVEV (reference sequence).

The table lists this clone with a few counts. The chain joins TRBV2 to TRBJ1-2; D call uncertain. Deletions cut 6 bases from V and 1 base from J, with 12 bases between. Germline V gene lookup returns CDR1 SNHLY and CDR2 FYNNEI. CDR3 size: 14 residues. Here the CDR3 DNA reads TGTGCCAGCAGGGACGCGGGAGATAACTATGGCTACACCTTC. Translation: CASRDAGDNYGYTF.

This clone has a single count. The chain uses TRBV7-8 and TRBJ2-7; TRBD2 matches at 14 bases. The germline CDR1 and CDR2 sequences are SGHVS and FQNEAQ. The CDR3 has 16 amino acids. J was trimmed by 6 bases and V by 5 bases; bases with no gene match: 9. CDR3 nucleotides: TGTGCCAGCAGCATAGAGACGGGACTAGCGGGAGTCGAGCAGTACTTC. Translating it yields CASSIETGLAGVEQYF.

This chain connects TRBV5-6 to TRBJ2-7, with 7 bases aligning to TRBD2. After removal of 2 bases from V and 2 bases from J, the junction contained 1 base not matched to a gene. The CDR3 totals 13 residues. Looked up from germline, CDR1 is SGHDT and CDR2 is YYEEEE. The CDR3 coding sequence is TGTGCCAGCAGCTTCAGCGGGACCTACGAGCAGTACTTC. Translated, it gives CASSFSGTYEQYF.

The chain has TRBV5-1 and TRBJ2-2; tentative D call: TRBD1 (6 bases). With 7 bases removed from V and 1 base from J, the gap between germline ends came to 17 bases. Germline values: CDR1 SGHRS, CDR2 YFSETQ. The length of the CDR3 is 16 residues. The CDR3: CASGRQALGNTGELFF. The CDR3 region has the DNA TGCGCCAGCGGACGACAGGCCCTGGGGAACACCGGGGAGCTGTTTTTT.

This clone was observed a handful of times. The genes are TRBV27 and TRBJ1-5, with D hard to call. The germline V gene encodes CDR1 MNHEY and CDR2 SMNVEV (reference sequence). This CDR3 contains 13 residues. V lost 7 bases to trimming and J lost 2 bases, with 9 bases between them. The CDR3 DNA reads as TGTGCCAGCACAAGGGTTGGCAATCAGCCCCAGCATTTT. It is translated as CASTRVGNQPQHF.

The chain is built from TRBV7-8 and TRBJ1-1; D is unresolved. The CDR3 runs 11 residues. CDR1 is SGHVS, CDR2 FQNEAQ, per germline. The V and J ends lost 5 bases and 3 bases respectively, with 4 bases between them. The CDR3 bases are TGTGCCAGCAGCCGGGACACTGAAGCTTTCTTT. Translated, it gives CASSRDTEAFF.

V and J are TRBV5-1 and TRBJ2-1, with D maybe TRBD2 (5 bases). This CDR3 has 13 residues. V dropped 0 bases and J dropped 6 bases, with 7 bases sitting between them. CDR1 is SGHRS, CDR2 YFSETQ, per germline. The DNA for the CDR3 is TGCGCCAGCAGCTTGGCCACTAGCAATGAGCAGTTCTTC. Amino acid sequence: CASSLATSNEQFF.

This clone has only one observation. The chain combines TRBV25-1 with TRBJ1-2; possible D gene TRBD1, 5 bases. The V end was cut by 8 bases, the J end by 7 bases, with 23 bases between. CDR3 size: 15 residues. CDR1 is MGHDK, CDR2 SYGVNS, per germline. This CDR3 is CASSDRDRRSPGYTF. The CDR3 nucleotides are TGTGCCAGCTCAGACCGGGACCGGAGATCTCCTGGCTACACCTTC.

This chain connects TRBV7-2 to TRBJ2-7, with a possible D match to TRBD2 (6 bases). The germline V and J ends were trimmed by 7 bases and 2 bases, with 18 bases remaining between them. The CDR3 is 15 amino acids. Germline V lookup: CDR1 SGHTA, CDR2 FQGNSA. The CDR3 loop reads CASTSGTLTTYEQYF. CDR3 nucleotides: TGTGCCAGCACCTCCGGGACTCTCACTACCTACGAGCAGTACTTC.

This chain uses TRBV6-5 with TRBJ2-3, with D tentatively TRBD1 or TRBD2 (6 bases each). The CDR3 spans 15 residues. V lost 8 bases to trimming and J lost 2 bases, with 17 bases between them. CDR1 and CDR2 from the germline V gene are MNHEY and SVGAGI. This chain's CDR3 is CASHKEGGPTDTQYF. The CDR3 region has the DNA TGTGCCAGCCATAAGGAAGGGGGGCCCACAGATACGCAGTATTTT.

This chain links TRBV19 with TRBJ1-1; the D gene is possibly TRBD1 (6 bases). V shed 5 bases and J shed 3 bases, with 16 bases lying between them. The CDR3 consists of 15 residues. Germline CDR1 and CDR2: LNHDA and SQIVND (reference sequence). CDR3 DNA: TGTGCCAGTAGTTGGGAAGGGGGGTACGACACTGAAGCTTTCTTT. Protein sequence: CASSWEGGYDTEAFF.

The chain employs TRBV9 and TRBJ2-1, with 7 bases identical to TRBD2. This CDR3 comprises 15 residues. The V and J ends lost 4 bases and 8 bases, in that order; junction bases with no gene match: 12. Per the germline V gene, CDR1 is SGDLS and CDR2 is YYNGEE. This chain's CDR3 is CASSLYDGTTYEQFF. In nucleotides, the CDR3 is TGTGCCAGCAGCCTATACGACGGGACTACATATGAGCAGTTCTTC.

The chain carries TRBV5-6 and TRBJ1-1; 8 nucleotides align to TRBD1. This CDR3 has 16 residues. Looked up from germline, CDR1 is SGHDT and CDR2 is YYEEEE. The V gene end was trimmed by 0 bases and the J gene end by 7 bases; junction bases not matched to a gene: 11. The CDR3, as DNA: TGTGCCAGCAGCTTGGAAGGGACAGGCCGAGTAAATGAAGCTTTCTTT. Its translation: CASSLEGTGRVNEAFF.

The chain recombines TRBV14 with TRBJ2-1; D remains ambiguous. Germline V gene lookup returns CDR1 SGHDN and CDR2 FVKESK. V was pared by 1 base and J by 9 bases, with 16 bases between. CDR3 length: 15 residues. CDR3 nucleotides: TGTGCCAGCAGCCAAGGAGAAAACGTTTGGGGTGAGCAGTTCTTC. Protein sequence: CASSQGENVWGEQFF.

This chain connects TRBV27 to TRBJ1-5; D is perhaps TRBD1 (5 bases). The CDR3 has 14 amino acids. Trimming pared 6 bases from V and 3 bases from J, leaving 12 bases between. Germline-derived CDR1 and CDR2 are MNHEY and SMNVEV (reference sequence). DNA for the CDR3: TGTGCCAGCAGCCCGGGGACGATCAATCAGCCCCAGCATTTT. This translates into CASSPGTINQPQHF.

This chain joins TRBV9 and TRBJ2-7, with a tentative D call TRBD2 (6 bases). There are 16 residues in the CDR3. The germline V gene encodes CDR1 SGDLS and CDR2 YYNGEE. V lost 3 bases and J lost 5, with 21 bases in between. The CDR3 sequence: CASSDPRRDAVDEQYF. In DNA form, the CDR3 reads TGTGCCAGCAGCGATCCGAGGAGGGACGCAGTCGACGAGCAGTACTTC.

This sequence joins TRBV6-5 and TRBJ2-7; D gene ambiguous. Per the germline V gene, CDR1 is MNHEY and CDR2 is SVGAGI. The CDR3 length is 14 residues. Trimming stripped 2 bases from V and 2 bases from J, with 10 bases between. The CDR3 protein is CASSYMISTYEQYF. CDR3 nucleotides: TGTGCCAGCAGTTACATGATCTCGACCTACGAGCAGTACTTC.

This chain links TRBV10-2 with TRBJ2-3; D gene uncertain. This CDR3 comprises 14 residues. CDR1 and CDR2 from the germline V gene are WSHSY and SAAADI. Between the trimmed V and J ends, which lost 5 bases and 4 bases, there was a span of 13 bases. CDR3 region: CASSLNQGPDTQYF. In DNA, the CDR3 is TGCGCCAGCAGTTTAAATCAAGGCCCAGATACGCAGTATTTT.

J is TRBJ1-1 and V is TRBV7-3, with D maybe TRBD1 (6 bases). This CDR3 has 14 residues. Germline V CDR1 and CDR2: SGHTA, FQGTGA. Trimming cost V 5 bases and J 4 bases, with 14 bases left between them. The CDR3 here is CASSLGARVTEAFF. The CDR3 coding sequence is TGTGCCAGCAGCCTGGGGGCGCGGGTCACTGAAGCTTTCTTT.

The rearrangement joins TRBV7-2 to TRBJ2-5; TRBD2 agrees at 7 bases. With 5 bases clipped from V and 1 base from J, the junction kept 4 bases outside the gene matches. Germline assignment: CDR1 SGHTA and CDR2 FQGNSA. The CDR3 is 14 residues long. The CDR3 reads CASSITSAQETQYF. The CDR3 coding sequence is TGTGCCAGCAGCATCACTAGCGCCCAAGAGACCCAGTACTTC.

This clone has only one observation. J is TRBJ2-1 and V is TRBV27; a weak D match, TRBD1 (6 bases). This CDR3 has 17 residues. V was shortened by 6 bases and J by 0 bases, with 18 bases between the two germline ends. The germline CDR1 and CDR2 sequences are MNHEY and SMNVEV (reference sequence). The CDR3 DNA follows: TGTGCCAGCAGGCTTATCCCAGGGGTGAGCTCCTACAATGAGCAGTTCTTC. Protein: CASRLIPGVSSYNEQFF.

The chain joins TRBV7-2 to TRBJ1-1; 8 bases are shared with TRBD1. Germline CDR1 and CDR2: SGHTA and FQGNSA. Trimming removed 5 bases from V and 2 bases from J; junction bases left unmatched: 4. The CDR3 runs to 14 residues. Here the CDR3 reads CASSASGGNTEAFF. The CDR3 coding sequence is TGTGCCAGCAGCGCATCAGGGGGCAACACTGAAGCTTTCTTT. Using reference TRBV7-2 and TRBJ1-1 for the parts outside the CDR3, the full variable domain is GAGVSQSPSNKVTEKGKDVELRCDPISGHTALYWYRQSLGQGLEFLIYFQGNSAPDKSGLPSDRFSAERTGGSVSTLTIQRTQQEDSAVYLCASSASGGNTEAFFGQGTRLTVV.

Here the CDR3 DNA reads TGTGCCTCTGCCGGGACTAGCGGCACAGATACGCAGTATTTT. Translated, it gives CASAGTSGTDTQYF. The genes are TRBV19 and TRBJ2-3, with 10 bases lining up with TRBD2. CDR3 length: 14 amino acids. V lost 11 bases to trimming and J lost 1 base; unmatched junction nucleotides: 6. Germline values: CDR1 LNHDA, CDR2 SQIVND (reference sequence).